These 3 T cell receptor beta chains were all obtained from the same sample, sequenced in a study of siplizumab effects on memory and regulatory T cells. Profiled with immunoSEQ multiplex PCR; TCRdb holds only in-frame clones, not every one. The data contain approximately 84,000 clones, approximately 95% of them singletons. The sample comprised CD8+ T cells sorted from blood. The receptors here all came from a human donor in good health.

The chain has TRBV4-1 and TRBJ2-7; 16 bases align to TRBD2. This CDR3 is 18 amino acids long. CDR1 is MGHRA, CDR2 YSYEKL, per germline. With 3 bases clipped from V and 2 bases from J, the junction kept 7 bases outside the gene matches. The CDR3 loop reads CASSQAGTSGRAAYEQYF. The CDR3 bases are TGCGCCAGCAGCCAGGCCGGGACTAGCGGGAGGGCAGCCTACGAGCAGTACTTC.

This chain connects TRBV7-6 to TRBJ2-1; no reliable D call. This CDR3 is built from 13 residues. Germline CDR1 SGHVS, CDR2 FNYEAQ. V shed 2 bases and J shed 7 bases, with 9 bases lying between them. The CDR3 reads CASSLSPLNEQFF. CDR3 in DNA: TGTGCCAGCAGCTTATCCCCTTTGAATGAGCAGTTCTTC.

The rearrangement links TRBV7-9 to TRBJ2-3; D possibly matches TRBD1 or TRBD2 (5 bases each). Per the germline V gene, CDR1 is SEHNR and CDR2 is FQNEAQ (reference sequence). The length of the CDR3 is 14 residues. V was cut by 4 bases and J by 0 bases, with 8 bases left in between. Here the CDR3 reads CASSSWDSTDTQYF. CDR3 DNA sequence: TGTGCCAGCAGCTCTTGGGACAGCACAGATACGCAGTATTTT.